These T cell receptor beta chains were read from a single sample in a study of Ad26.COV2.S vaccination and SARS-CoV-2 variants. The data were produced by immunoSEQ multiplex PCR, yet TCRdb's version contains in-frame clones alone and is incomplete. The repertoire holds a few hundred thousand clones, with around 92% as singletons. The sample was peripheral blood, taken in a trial of Ad26.COV2.S vaccine versus placebo. These receptor sequences come from a person aged 18 to 65 who received the Ad26.COV2.S COVID-19 vaccine or a placebo. CDR3s include the opening cysteine and the closing phenylalanine or tryptophan. A D gene is named only where the DNA matches it firmly. For some rows the clone size is stated as once, few or many, or as a class when expanded; others skip it.

abundance	v_gene	j_gene	d_gene	CDR3nt	CDR3aa
-	TRBV28	TRBJ1-2	-	TGTGCCAGCAGGGACAGCTCTAGTAGTGTCTACACCTTC	CASRDSSSSVYTF
-	TRBV11-2	TRBJ2-7	-	TGTGCCAGCAGGCCCGCCTTGGTCCCTCCGGGGGAGCAGTACTTC	CASRPALVPPGEQYF
-	TRBV18	TRBJ1-2	TRBD1	TGTGCCAGCTCACCGACAGGGAGTGGTGGCTACACCTTC	CASSPTGSGGYTF
few	TRBV30	TRBJ1-6	-	TGTGCCTGGAACCCCTCCTCCTATAATTCACCCCTCCACTTT	CAWNPSSYNSPLHF
-	TRBV7-2	TRBJ2-1	-	TGTGCCAGCAGCCCACTCGGCTTCACCGAGAATGAGCAGTTCTTC	CASSPLGFTENEQFF
-	TRBV9	TRBJ1-4	-	TGTGCCAGCAGCGCTTGGACAGCCAATGAAAAACTGTTTTTT	CASSAWTANEKLFF
-	TRBV28	TRBJ2-7	TRBD1	TGTGCCAGCAGTTCAGGGACAGGTGTATACGAGCAGTACTTC	CASSSGTGVYEQYF
-	TRBV5-4	TRBJ1-2	-	TGTGCCAGCAGCTTGGAGTCAGGGAGGGGGATCTATGGCTACACCTTC	CASSLESGRGIYGYTF
once	TRBV15	TRBJ2-1	-	TGTGCCACCAGTGTGACGGGGGAAGACAATGAGCAGTTCTTC	CATSVTGEDNEQFF
-	TRBV6-5	TRBJ2-2	-	TGTGCCAGCGGGGGGGCATGGGCCGGGGAGCTGTTTTTT	CASGGAWAGELFF
-	TRBV9	TRBJ1-1	TRBD1	TGTGCCAGCAGCGTAGGCCACAGGGGTTCCTCGAACACTGAAGCTTTCTTT	CASSVGHRGSSNTEAFF
-	TRBV28	TRBJ2-2	-	TGTGCCAGCAGTCCCCTTTTTCAAGACACCGGGGAGCTGTTTTTT	CASSPLFQDTGELFF
-	TRBV18	TRBJ1-2	TRBD1	TGTGCCAGCTCCAACCCGTCCAGGGGGGACTATGGCTACACCTTC	CASSNPSRGDYGYTF
-	TRBV5-1	TRBJ2-3	TRBD2	TGCGCCAGCAGCTTGGAAGTTGGGACTAGCGGGGGGTGGGTAGATACGCAGTATTTT	CASSLEVGTSGGWVDTQYF
-	TRBV19	TRBJ1-2	-	TGTGCCAGTCTCGAATCCGGGCGCAGGTCATCTGGCTACACCTTC	CASLESGRRSSGYTF
-	TRBV2	TRBJ1-5	-	TGTGCCAGCAATCGGTGGGGGGATCAGCCCCAGCATTTT	CASNRWGDQPQHF
-	TRBV4-3	TRBJ2-1	TRBD1	TGCGCCAGCAGCATCCGGGACAGGGGGCGAGACAATGAGCAGTTCTTC	CASSIRDRGRDNEQFF
-	TRBV6-2/TRBV6-3	TRBJ1-6	TRBD1	TGTGCCAGCAGTTCACGGGACAGGGGTGCTAATTCACCCCTCCACTTT	CASSSRDRGANSPLHF
-	TRBV10-3	TRBJ1-4	-	TGTGCCATCAGTCAGGGAACTAATGAAAAACTGTTTTTT	CAISQGTNEKLFF
-	TRBV9	TRBJ1-6	TRBD1	TGTGCCAGCAGCCCCAAAGACAGGGCTGGATCACCCCTCCACTTT	CASSPKDRAGSPLHF
-	TRBV5-8	TRBJ2-7	-	TGTGCCAGCAGCTACAGGGTACGAGAGCAGTACTTC	CASSYRVREQYF
-	TRBV5-5	TRBJ1-2	TRBD1	TGTGCCAGCAGCCCCTGGGCAGGACAGGGGGGTGGCTACACCTTC	CASSPWAGQGGGYTF
-	TRBV6-5	TRBJ1-2	-	TGTGCCAGCAGTCAACGGCAGGGGTATGGCTACACCTTC	CASSQRQGYGYTF
-	TRBV4-1	TRBJ1-2	TRBD1	TGCGCCAGCAGCCAAGTAGTACGAGGGGGCGCCGGCTATGGCTACACCTTC	CASSQVVRGGAGYGYTF
-	TRBV19	TRBJ1-3	-	TGTGCCAGTAGTATTAGGCAGGGAGGAAACACCATATATTTT	CASSIRQGGNTIYF
-	TRBV5-1	TRBJ2-3	-	TGCGCCAGCAGCTCTACCGCGGGGACCACAGATACGCAGTATTTT	CASSSTAGTTDTQYF
-	TRBV3-1/TRBV3-2	TRBJ1-2	-	TGTGCCAGCAGCCAGTCAGGGTCTAACTATGGCTACACCTTC	CASSQSGSNYGYTF
-	TRBV1	TRBJ2-5	-	TGCACCAGCAGCCAAGGCCATCACAGGGAGCCCGATCAGTACTTC	CTSSQGHHREPDQYF
-	TRBV11-2	TRBJ2-7	-	TGTGCCAGCAGCTTAGACCGTCAGGGCCGCGAGCAGTACTTC	CASSLDRQGREQYF